These T cell receptor beta chains were read from a single sample in a study of T cells expressing NK-cell markers. TCRdb re-called the 5' RACE reads; every CDR3 protein appears as one record, without DNA. This table holds 500,000 to 700,000 distinct CDR3 sequences. Sequenced: blood T cells: a sorted CD56 or NKG2C T cell subset, CD4+ or CD8+ T cells, or bulk PBMC T cells (not recorded which). The receptors were sampled from a young man in good health. Each CDR3 is given with its conserved first and last residue.

V gene,J gene,CDR3 protein
TRBV28,TRBJ2-6,CASRQGDRVLTF
TRBV28,TRBJ1-1,CASSSPSGQMNTEAFF
TRBV5-1,TRBJ2-3,CASSLGLPGPTDTQYF
TRBV12-3/TRBV12-4,TRBJ2-3,CASYLGGGPTDTQYF
TRBV20-1,TRBJ1-2,CSVMTGTGDSGYTF
TRBV4-1,TRBJ1-6,CASSQEGRFPPLHF
TRBV12-3/TRBV12-4,TRBJ2-1,CASSFRGAAQDEQFF
TRBV5-1,TRBJ2-6,CASSLEARSSGANVLTF
TRBV6-1,TRBJ2-3,CASSKGVVSADGTQYF
TRBV20-1,TRBJ2-1,CSALTDSDNEQFF
TRBV27,TRBJ2-2,CASSLIGFGAPGGLFF
TRBV12-3/TRBV12-4,TRBJ1-1,CASSRGVGAFF
TRBV10-3,TRBJ2-3,CAITPGQGYNTQYF
TRBV5-1,TRBJ2-1,CASTSGNEQFF
TRBV27,TRBJ1-2,CASSFGGTSGYTF
TRBV9,TRBJ2-3,CASSPIGGASTDTQYF
TRBV5-1,TRBJ2-1,CASRLPFSGTVHQEQFF
TRBV5-1,TRBJ2-3,CASSIRSSTDTQYF
TRBV28,TRBJ1-2,CASSQQDRVGGYTF
TRBV20-1,TRBJ1-2,CSVGADYGYTF
TRBV29-1,TRBJ2-5,CSVLPPTETQYF
TRBV4-3,TRBJ2-1,CASSQVQADNEQFF
TRBV27,TRBJ2-1,CASSSPGKVDDEQFF
TRBV10-3,TRBJ1-2,CAIGGEEYGYTF